Listed below are T cell receptor beta chains from one sample, sequenced in a study of cytomegalovirus exposure and HLA in healthy donors. TCRdb's copy holds only in-frame clones and misses some; the assay was immunoSEQ multiplex PCR. The listing contains 150,000 to 200,000 clones. The sequenced sample consisted of PBMCs. The receptors were sampled from a man aged 30-40 years in good health and CMV-seronegative. The CDR3 runs from the conserved cysteine through the conserved F or W.

v_call	j_call	cdr3_aa
TRBV27	TRBJ2-7	CASSFWTSGNYEQYF
TRBV28	TRBJ1-4	CASSTGQDNEKLFF
TRBV15	TRBJ2-7	CATSRAGGGSPYEQYF
TRBV10-1	TRBJ2-3	CASSESSSGRTDTQYF
TRBV30	TRBJ1-1	CAWSVARTEAFF
TRBV5-6	TRBJ1-5	CASSSTHQPQHF
TRBV6-1	TRBJ2-3	CASSEGTGRSFSTDTQYF
TRBV28	TRBJ2-5	CASSFPGGGAGETQYF
TRBV25-1	TRBJ2-1	CASSEFGLSSYNEQFF
TRBV9	TRBJ2-7	CASSIRQDYYEQYF
TRBV11-2	TRBJ2-7	CASSPRLASGGYEQYF
TRBV5-1	TRBJ2-3	CASSLTVNAADTQYF
TRBV7-9	TRBJ1-4	CASSTTTGSNEKLFF
TRBV7-2	TRBJ2-7	CASSLAGTSGGYEQYF
TRBV19	TRBJ1-5	CASRTFGDGAWQNQPQHF
TRBV7-6	TRBJ1-4	CASSLVLRNEKLFF
TRBV6-5	TRBJ1-1	CASSGQKGKNTEAFF
TRBV27	TRBJ2-3	CASNPPSGNTDTQYF
TRBV5-4	TRBJ2-4	CASSLVGEGIQYF
TRBV9	TRBJ1-2	CASSVDRGRGYGYTF
TRBV6-6	TRBJ2-7	CASSYGAEQYF
TRBV30	TRBJ1-5	CAWSPSGQDDQPQHF
TRBV29-1	TRBJ2-1	CSVEFPSPTSGYNEQFF
TRBV28	TRBJ1-5	CASSLGAVGNQPQHF